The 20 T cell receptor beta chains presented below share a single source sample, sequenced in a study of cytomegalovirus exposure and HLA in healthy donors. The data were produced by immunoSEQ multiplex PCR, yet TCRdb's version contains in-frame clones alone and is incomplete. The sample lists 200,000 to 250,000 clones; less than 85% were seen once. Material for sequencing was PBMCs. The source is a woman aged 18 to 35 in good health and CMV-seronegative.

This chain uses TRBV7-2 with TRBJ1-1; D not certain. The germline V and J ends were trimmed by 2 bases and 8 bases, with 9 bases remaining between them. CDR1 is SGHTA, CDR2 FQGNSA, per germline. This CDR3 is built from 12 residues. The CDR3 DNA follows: TGTGCCAGCAGCTTATCGGGTCGGGAAGCTTTCTTT. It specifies CASSLSGREAFF.

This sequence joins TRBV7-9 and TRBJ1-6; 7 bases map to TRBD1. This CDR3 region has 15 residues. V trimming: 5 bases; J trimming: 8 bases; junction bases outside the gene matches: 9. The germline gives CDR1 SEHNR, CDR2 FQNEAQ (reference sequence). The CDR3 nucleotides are TGTGCCAGCAGCCTGACAGGGACGTCGGATTCACCCCTCCACTTT. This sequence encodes CASSLTGTSDSPLHF.

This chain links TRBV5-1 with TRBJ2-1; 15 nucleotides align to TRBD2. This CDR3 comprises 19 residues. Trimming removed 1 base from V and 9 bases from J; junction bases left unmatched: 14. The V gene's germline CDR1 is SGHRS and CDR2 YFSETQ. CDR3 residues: CASSLPPPGLAGGPGEQFF. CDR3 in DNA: TGCGCCAGCAGCTTGCCCCCTCCAGGACTAGCGGGAGGGCCCGGTGAGCAGTTCTTC.

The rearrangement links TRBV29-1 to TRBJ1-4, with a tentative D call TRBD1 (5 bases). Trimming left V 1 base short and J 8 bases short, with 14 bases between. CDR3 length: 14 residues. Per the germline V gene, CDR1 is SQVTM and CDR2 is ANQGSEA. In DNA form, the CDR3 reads TGCAGCGTTGAAGGGTATAGGGGTGGCGAAAAACTGTTTTTT. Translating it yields CSVEGYRGGEKLFF.

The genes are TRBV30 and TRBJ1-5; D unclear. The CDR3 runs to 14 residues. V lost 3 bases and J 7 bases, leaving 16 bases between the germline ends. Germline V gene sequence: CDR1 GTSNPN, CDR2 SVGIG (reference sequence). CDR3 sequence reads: CAWSDYQVRQPQHF. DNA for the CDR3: TGTGCCTGGAGCGATTACCAAGTGCGGCAGCCCCAGCATTTT.

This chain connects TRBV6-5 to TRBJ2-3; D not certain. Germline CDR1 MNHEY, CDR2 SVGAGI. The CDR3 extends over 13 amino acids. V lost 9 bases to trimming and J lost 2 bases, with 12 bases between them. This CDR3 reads CASRSENTDTQYF. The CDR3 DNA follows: TGTGCCAGTCGAAGCGAGAACACAGATACGCAGTATTTT.

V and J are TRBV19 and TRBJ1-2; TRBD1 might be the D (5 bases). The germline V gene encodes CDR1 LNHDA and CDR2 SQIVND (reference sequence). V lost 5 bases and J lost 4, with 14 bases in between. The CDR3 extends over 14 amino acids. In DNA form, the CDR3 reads TGTGCCAGTAGTCAGCCAGGGTTCTTCTATGGCTACACCTTC. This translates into CASSQPGFFYGYTF.

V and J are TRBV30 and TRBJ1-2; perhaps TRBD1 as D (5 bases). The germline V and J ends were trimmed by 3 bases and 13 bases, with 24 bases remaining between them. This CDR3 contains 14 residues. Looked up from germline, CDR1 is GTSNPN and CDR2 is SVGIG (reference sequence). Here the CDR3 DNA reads TGTGCCTGGAGGTTGCTCCGGGATAATGCGGGGGGCACCTTC. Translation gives CAWRLLRDNAGGTF.

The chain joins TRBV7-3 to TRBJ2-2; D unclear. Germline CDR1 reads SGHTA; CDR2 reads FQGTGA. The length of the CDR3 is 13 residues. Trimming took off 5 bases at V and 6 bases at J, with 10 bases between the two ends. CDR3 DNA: TGTGCCAGCAGCCCATTTGGGTCCGGGGAGCTGTTTTTT. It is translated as CASSPFGSGELFF.

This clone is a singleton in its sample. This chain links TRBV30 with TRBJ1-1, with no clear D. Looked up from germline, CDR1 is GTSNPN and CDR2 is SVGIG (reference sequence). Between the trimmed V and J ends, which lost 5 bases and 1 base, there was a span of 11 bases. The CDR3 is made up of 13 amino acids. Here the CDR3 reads CAWGSSKNTEAFF. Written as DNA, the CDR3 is TGTGCCTGGGGGAGCAGCAAGAACACTGAAGCTTTCTTT. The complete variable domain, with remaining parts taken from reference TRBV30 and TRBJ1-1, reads SQTIHQWPATLVQPVGSPLSLECTVEGTSNPNLYWYRQAAGRGLQLLFYSVGIGQISSEVPQNLSASRPQDRQFILSSKKLLLSDSGFYLCAWGSSKNTEAFFGQGTRLTVV.

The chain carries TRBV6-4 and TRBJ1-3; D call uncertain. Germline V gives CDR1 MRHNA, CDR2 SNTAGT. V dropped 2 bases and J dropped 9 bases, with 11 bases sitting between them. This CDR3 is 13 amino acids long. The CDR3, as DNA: TGTGCCAGCAGTGACCACCTTTTGGTCACCATATATTTT. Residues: CASSDHLLVTIYF.

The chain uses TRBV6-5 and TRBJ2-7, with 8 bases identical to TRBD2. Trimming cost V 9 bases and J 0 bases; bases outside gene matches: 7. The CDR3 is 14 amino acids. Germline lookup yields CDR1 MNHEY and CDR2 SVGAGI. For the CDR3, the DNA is TGTGCCAGTTCGGAGGGACTAGACTCCTACGAGCAGTACTTC. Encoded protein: CASSEGLDSYEQYF.

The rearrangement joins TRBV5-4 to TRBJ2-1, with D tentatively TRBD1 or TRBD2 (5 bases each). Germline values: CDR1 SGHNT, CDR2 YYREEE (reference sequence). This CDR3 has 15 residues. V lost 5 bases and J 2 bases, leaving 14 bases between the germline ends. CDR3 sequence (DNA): TGTGCCAGCAGTATTCCGCAGGGAGCCTACAATGAGCAGTTCTTC. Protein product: CASSIPQGAYNEQFF. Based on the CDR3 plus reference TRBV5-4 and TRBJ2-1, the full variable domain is ETGVTQSPTHLIKTRGQQVTLRCSSQSGHNTVSWYQQALGQGPQFIFQYYREEENGRGNFPPRFSGLQFPNYSSELNVNALELDDSALYLCASSIPQGAYNEQFFGPGTRLTVL.

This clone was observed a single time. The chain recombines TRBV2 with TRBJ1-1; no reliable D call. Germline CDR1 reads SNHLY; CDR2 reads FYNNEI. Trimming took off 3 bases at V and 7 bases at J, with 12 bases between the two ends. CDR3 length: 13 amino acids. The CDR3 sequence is CASSEFVQIEAFF. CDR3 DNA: TGTGCCAGCAGTGAGTTTGTACAGATTGAAGCTTTCTTT.

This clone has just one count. Here the CDR3 reads CASSLLSSLSSYNEQFF. CDR3 nucleotide sequence: TGCGCCAGCAGCTTGTTGTCTAGCCTCAGCTCCTACAATGAGCAGTTCTTC. V is TRBV5-1 and J is TRBJ2-1, with D tentatively TRBD2 (5 bases). V shed 1 base and J shed 0 bases, with 14 bases lying between them. Per germline, CDR1 SGHRS and CDR2 YFSETQ. This CDR3 is built from 17 residues.

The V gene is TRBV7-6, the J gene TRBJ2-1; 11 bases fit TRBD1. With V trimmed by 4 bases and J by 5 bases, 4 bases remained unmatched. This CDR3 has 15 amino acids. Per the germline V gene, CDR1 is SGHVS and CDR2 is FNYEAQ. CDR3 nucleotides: TGTGCCAGCAGCTCGGACAGGGGGCGAAACAATGAGCAGTTCTTC. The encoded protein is CASSSDRGRNNEQFF.

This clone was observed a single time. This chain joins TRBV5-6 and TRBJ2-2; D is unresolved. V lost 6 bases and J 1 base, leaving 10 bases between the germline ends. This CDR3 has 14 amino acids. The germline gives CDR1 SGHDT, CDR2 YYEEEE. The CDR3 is CASTFGWNTGELFF. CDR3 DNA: TGTGCCAGCACCTTCGGCTGGAACACCGGGGAGCTGTTTTTT.

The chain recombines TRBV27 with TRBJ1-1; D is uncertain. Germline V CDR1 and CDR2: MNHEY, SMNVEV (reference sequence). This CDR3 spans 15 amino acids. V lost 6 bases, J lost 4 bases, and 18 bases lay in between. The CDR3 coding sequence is TGTGCCAGCAGCGTTAGACCTGGGCTCGGCACTGAAGCTTTCTTT. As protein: CASSVRPGLGTEAFF.

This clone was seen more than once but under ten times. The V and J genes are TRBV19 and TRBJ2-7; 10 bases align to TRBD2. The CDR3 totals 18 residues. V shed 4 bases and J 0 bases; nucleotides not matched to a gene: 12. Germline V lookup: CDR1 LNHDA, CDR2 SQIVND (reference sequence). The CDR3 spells CASSKQGTSVPSSYEQYF. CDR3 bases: TGTGCCAGTAGTAAGCAAGGGACTAGCGTCCCCAGCTCCTACGAGCAGTACTTC.

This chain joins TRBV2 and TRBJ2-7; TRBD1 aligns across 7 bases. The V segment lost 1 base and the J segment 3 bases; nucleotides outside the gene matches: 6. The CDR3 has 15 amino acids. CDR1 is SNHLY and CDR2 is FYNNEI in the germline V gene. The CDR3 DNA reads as TGTGCCAGCAGTGAAGGACAGGGTGCGGTCTACGAGCAGTACTTC. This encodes CASSEGQGAVYEQYF.